This T cell receptor beta chain was captured in a study of regulatory T cells in long-lasting Graves disease listed by TCRdb under 2021. Describing the broader study: Persistent Graves' disease meant more than 5 years of antithyroid drug treatment with TSH receptor autoantibodies that stayed positive. The study took place in China and was registered as a clinical trial. In the clinical cohort, patients with persistent Graves' disease had used antithyroid drugs for an average of roughly ten years. A total of about 35 samples underwent TCR sequencing: around 13 from persistent and around 20 from newly diagnosed Graves' disease patients. This study used TCR sequencing and RNA sequencing of peripheral blood to compare persistent Graves' disease patients against newly diagnosed Graves' disease patients.

The receptor library was made with multiplex PCR. Sequencer: Illumina HiSeq 4000. CDR3 regions were amplified by Arm-PCR with iRepertoire HTBI primers to construct TCR beta libraries. PCR products were gel purified before sequencing. In the original analysis: Gene usage analysis of CDR3 amino acid clonotypes used the 60 to 75 TRBV and 14 TRBJ segments found across samples. COPE and FqMerger were used to merge filtered high-quality paired reads into contigs. BLAST was used to align contigs to IMGT TRBV, TRBD and TRBJ reference genes, and CDR3 was defined according to IMGT. Highly expanded clones were defined as clonotypes with a frequency above 0.1%. Shannon entropy served as the measure of repertoire diversity, while the Gini coefficient captured V-J evenness. Clonotypes shared by more than one individual were considered public. TCRdb trimmed the raw reads at Q25, called clones with MiXCR and kept productive beta chains. Each CDR3 protein gets just one entry, which takes the most common genes and DNA from the rows behind it. TCRdb, rather than the study authors, made the V and J calls. The sample has 700,000 or so distinct CDR3 sequences on record, approximately 29% of them singletons. The ten largest clonotypes hold 40% to 55% of the sample.

Study-wide findings and limitations: Compared with newly diagnosed patients, patients with persistent Graves' disease had lower TCR Shannon entropy and fewer highly expanded clones, which suggests clonal expansion. Peripheral blood alone was examined, since thyroid tissue, which constituted the primary lesion, could not be accessed. The authors acknowledged the small sample size as a limitation that may reduce accuracy. A larger number of public clonotypes was shared among persistent patients (more than 2,500) than among newly diagnosed patients (approximately 930). TRBV28, TRBJ1-2 and TRBJ2-5 were preferentially used in persistent disease, while TRBV20-1 and TRBJ2-1 were favored in newly diagnosed disease. Sequencing and analysis were restricted to the TCR beta chain.

The time point label on this specimen signifies: persistent/refractory GD, antithyroid drugs over 5 years with positive TRAb. For both TCR sequencing and RNA sequencing, RNA was extracted from PBMCs in TRIzol. Graves' disease was diagnosed according to American Thyroid Association guidelines. Patients for the study were recruited at an endocrinology department in Xi'an, China. Each patient gave approximately 9.7 milliliters of peripheral blood, collected in an EDTA anticoagulant tube. Ficoll Paque Plus density gradient separation was used to isolate PBMCs, and no further T cell sorting was done. An Agilent 2100 Bioanalyzer and agarose gel were used to check RNA quality, and a NanoDrop 2000 was used to measure RNA concentration. The CDR3, cysteine through phenylalanine, is 13 amino acids long. The DNA shown is the 39-base CDR3, in frame from base 1. V sheds 6 bases and J sheds 6 bases, leaving 15 bases between their ends. Taken from the germline V gene, the CDR1 and CDR2 loops are SQVTM and ANQGSEA.

With respect to this clonotype: Its binding antigen is unknown. No base quality information exists; no much larger clone differs at one position.

The receptor chain draws on TRBV29-1 and TRBJ1-5; the D gene identity is not certain. The TCR originated in a female donor with Graves disease. The sequenced sample was peripheral blood mononuclear cells (PBMCs), obtained when the disease was refractory, from a patient treated with antithyroid drugs. The bases are TGCAGCGTGCCGAGCCCGGACGGTCAGCCCCAGCATTTT. This sequence encodes CSVPSPDGQPQHF.